These 26 T cell receptor beta chains came from one sample sequenced in a study of CXCR3-negative and CXCR3-positive naive CD8 T cells. Study-wide results and caveats: More hydrophobic TRB CDR3s occurred in CXCR3-positive than in CXCR3-negative naive cells.

Their antigens remain unidentified. In preparing the TRB cDNA libraries, 5' RACE with UMI labels was used. TCRdb re-called the 5' RACE reads; every CDR3 protein appears as one record, without DNA. Its listing shows tens of thousands of distinct CDR3 sequences. The specimen sequenced was naive CXCR3+ CD8+ T cells from blood. Noted subset: CD45RO-CCR7+CD27+CD95- naive CD8+ T cells expressing CXCR3 (TNR3+). The receptors derive from a human donor in good health. Some clones in this sample may be carry-over from other donors' samples.

The rearrangement links TRBV7-2 to TRBJ1-1; TCRdb's assignment of TRBD1 cannot be checked, as there is no DNA. In germline, CDR1 is SGHTA, CDR2 FQGNSA. The CDR3 loop spans 13 amino acids. CDR3 in amino acids: CASSLVSQGEAFF.

V usage is TRBV20-1 and J usage is TRBJ1-1. The V gene's germline CDR1 is DFQATT and CDR2 SNEGSKA (reference sequence). The CDR3 spans 13 residues. The CDR3 here is CSARISWNTEAFF.

The rearrangement links TRBV4-2 to TRBJ1-1; TCRdb's D gene call, TRBD1, goes unchecked for lack of DNA. CDR1 is LGHNA, CDR2 YNFKEQ, per germline. This CDR3 has 15 amino acids. The CDR3 loop is CASSQEPGTNTEAFF.

This chain uses TRBV5-1 with TRBJ2-7; TCRdb proposes TRBD2, but this gene call is untestable without DNA. Germline V gene data show CDR1 as SGHRS and CDR2 as YFSETQ. The CDR3 contains 12 residues. The CDR3 sequence: CASSFSASEQYF.

The gene calls are TRBV7-2 and TRBJ2-1; TCRdb names TRBD1, which stays unverified in the absence of DNA. The germline V gene encodes CDR1 SGHTA and CDR2 FQGNSA. CDR3 size: 14 residues. The CDR3 here is CASSPGPIAGEQFF.

The rearrangement joins TRBV5-5 to TRBJ2-7. The CDR3 is 13 residues long. Germline V gives CDR1 SGHKS, CDR2 YYEKEE (reference sequence). CDR3: CASSQTRNYEQYF.

V and J are TRBV11-2 and TRBJ2-5; TCRdb designates TRBD2, a call that cannot be tested without DNA. The CDR3 runs 14 residues. Per germline, CDR1 SGHAT and CDR2 FQNNGV. The CDR3 here is CASGQGLGVETQYF.

CDR3 sequence reads: CASSLRSGRMNTEAFF. This chain connects TRBV28 to TRBJ1-1. Germline CDR1 MDHEN, CDR2 SYDVKM. The length of the CDR3 is 16 residues. Variable domain in full (rest from reference TRBV28 and TRBJ1-1): DVKVTQSSRYLVKRTGEKVFLECVQDMDHENMFWYRQDPGLGLRLIYFSYDVKMKEKGDIPEGYSVSREKKERFSLILESASTNQTSMYLCASSLRSGRMNTEAFFGQGTRLTVV.

The chain is built from TRBV6-2 or TRBV6-3 and TRBJ2-7. The CDR3 loop spans 13 amino acids. The germline gives CDR1 MNHEY, CDR2 SVGEGT. CDR3 sequence reads: CASSSIGRNEQYF.

The gene calls are TRBV9 and TRBJ1-5; TCRdb indicates TRBD1, and absent DNA this call remains unverified. The CDR3 spans 14 residues. In germline, CDR1 is SGDLS, CDR2 YYNGEE. This chain's CDR3 is CSSSGAGSNQPQHF. Full variable domain (outside the CDR3, taken from reference TRBV9 and TRBJ1-5): DSGVTQTPKHLITATGQRVTLRCSPRSGDLSVYWYQQSLDQGLQFLIQYYNGEERAKGNILERFSAQQFPDLHSELNLSSLELGDSALYFCSSSGAGSNQPQHFGDGTRLSIL.

V is TRBV7-6 and J is TRBJ1-5. Germline CDR1 is SGHVS and CDR2 is FNYEAQ. This CDR3 has 15 residues. CDR3 protein: CASSLEGYGNQPQHF.

CDR3 sequence: CASSQGPYEKLFF. The gene calls are TRBV4-3 and TRBJ1-4. The CDR3 is made up of 13 amino acids. Germline loops: CDR1 LGHNA, CDR2 YSLEER.

J is TRBJ1-1 and V is TRBV7-9. The CDR3 is 11 residues long. CDR1 SEHNR and CDR2 FQNEAQ come from the germline V gene (reference sequence). CDR3 in amino acids: CASSTTREAFF.

J is TRBJ2-1 and V is TRBV6-2 or TRBV6-3; the D call from TCRdb, TRBD2, cannot be confirmed without DNA. The CDR3 extends over 14 amino acids. From germline, CDR1 is MNHEY and CDR2 SVGEGT. CDR3 protein: CASSPAEGGNEQFF.

The J gene is TRBJ2-7, the V gene TRBV12-3 or TRBV12-4. The CDR3 extends over 12 amino acids. CDR3 region: CASSPDLYEQYF.

CDR3 in amino acids: CSAQTGSRVEQFF. This chain links TRBV20-1 with TRBJ2-1; no DNA is available, so the TRBD2 call from TCRdb remains unchecked. CDR3 size: 13 residues. Germline CDR1 and CDR2: DFQATT and SNEGSKA (reference sequence).

The chain has TRBV29-1 and TRBJ1-2. This CDR3 has 11 residues. Germline V CDR1 and CDR2: SQVTM, ANQGSEA. CDR3 protein: CSVEGFYGYTF.

J is TRBJ2-1 and V is TRBV4-3; with no DNA, the TCRdb D assignment of TRBD2 cannot be verified. The CDR3 runs 15 residues. Germline CDR1 LGHNA, CDR2 YSLEER. The CDR3: CASSTGLAGYNEQFF.

The rearrangement joins TRBV7-3 to TRBJ2-7. Per the germline V gene, CDR1 is SGHTA and CDR2 is FQGTGA. The CDR3 sequence is 14 residues long. CDR3 residues: CASSISGGSYEQYF. Full variable domain (rest looked up from reference TRBV7-3 and TRBJ2-7): GAGVSQTPSNKVTEKGKYVELRCDPISGHTALYWYRQSLGQGPEFLIYFQGTGAADDSGLPNDRFFAVRPEGSVSTLKIQRTERGDSAVYLCASSISGGSYEQYFGPGTRLTVT.

The V gene is TRBV7-9, the J gene TRBJ1-5; TCRdb gives TRBD1 as the D gene, but with no DNA this cannot be confirmed. Germline CDR1 is SEHNR and CDR2 is FQNEAQ (reference sequence). There are 15 residues in the CDR3. The CDR3 spells CASTKEGDSNQPQHF.

The J gene is TRBJ1-1, the V gene TRBV6-6; TCRdb gives TRBD1 as the D gene, but with no DNA this cannot be confirmed. This CDR3 is 12 amino acids long. Germline assignment: CDR1 MNHNY and CDR2 SVGAGI (reference sequence). The CDR3 reads CASSPQGTEAFF.

CDR3 protein: CSAITPGHRSGNTIYF. This sequence joins TRBV20-1 and TRBJ1-3; TCRdb's D call of TRBD1 is untestable without DNA. The CDR3 totals 16 residues. Germline CDR1 and CDR2: DFQATT and SNEGSKA (reference sequence).

The CDR3 loop is CASSQYHQETQYF. This sequence joins TRBV14 and TRBJ2-5. Looked up from germline, CDR1 is SGHDN and CDR2 is FVKESK. The CDR3 consists of 13 residues.

The chain carries TRBV7-3 and TRBJ2-7; the TRBD1 assignment by TCRdb is unverifiable without DNA. Germline V gene data show CDR1 as SGHTA and CDR2 as FQGTGA. This CDR3 contains 15 residues. This CDR3 is CASSLMLGGTYEQYF.

This sequence joins TRBV29-1 and TRBJ2-7; there is no DNA to check the TCRdb D call of TRBD1. This CDR3 is 11 amino acids long. Germline lookup yields CDR1 SQVTM and CDR2 ANQGSEA. CDR3 residues: CSVVRGYEQYF.

The chain links TRBV6-6 to TRBJ1-1. The CDR3 has 16 residues. Germline CDR1 is MNHNY and CDR2 is SVGAGI (reference sequence). This CDR3 is CASSNGLRSLNTEAFF.